A single sample is the source of the 8 T cell receptor beta chains below, sequenced in a study of blood T cell repertoires in COVID-19. TCRdb's copy holds only in-frame clones and misses some; the assay was immunoSEQ multiplex PCR. The repertoire has about 220,000 clones, roughly 80% of them found once; the top ten carry approximately 5%. Sequencing was done on a sample of peripheral blood. The source is a human donor in a cohort sampled during active COVID-19.

The chain joins TRBV6-5 to TRBJ1-1; D uncertain. CDR1 MNHEY and CDR2 SVGAGI come from the germline V gene. The CDR3 runs 14 residues. V shed 0 bases and J shed 6 bases, with 11 bases lying between them. The CDR3, as DNA: TGTGCCAGCAGTTACTCGAACATGTACGCTGAAGCTTTCTTT. Its translation: CASSYSNMYAEAFF.

This rearrangement joins TRBV15 to TRBJ1-5, with D perhaps matching TRBD1 (5 bases). The V gene lost 0 bases and the J gene lost 10 bases, with 16 bases spanning the gap. Germline V gene lookup returns CDR1 LNHNV and CDR2 YYDKDF (reference sequence). This CDR3 region has 15 residues. The CDR3 nucleotides are TGTGCCACCAGCAGAGACCCGGGTAGGGGTCCTCCCCAGCATTTT. The encoded protein is CATSRDPGRGPPQHF.

The chain couples TRBV2 to TRBJ1-2, with D unclear. CDR1 and CDR2 from the germline V gene are SNHLY and FYNNEI. This CDR3 has 12 amino acids. V was trimmed by 3 bases and J by 4 bases, leaving 6 bases between them. In nucleotides, the CDR3 is TGTGCCAGCAGTGACCTAGGCTATGGCTACACCTTC. It encodes CASSDLGYGYTF.

Written as DNA, the CDR3 is TGTGCCAGCAGCTGGACAGGAGGAAACACTGAAGCTTTCTTT. This codes for CASSWTGGNTEAFF. The chain recombines TRBV5-4 with TRBJ1-1, with 7 bases that match TRBD1. V dropped 3 bases and J dropped 2; count of bases not matched to a gene: 4. CDR3 size: 14 residues. CDR1 SGHNT and CDR2 YYREEE come from the germline V gene (reference sequence).

Here the CDR3 reads CSGRLAGVYNEQFF. The CDR3 DNA reads as TGCAGCGGGAGACTAGCGGGAGTTTACAATGAGCAGTTCTTC. The rearrangement links TRBV29-1 to TRBJ2-1, with 12 bases matching TRBD2. The CDR3 has 14 amino acids. V shed 7 bases, J shed 4 bases, and the junction held 5 bases outside the gene matches. Per the germline V gene, CDR1 is SQVTM and CDR2 is ANQGSEA.

The rearrangement uses TRBV7-9 and TRBJ2-7, with D tentatively TRBD2 (5 bases). CDR1 and CDR2 (germline): SEHNR, FQNEAQ (reference sequence). V lost 0 bases and J 2 bases, leaving 11 bases between the germline ends. This CDR3 spans 15 amino acids. CDR3 DNA: TGTGCCAGCAGCTTAGCGCTGAGGGCGGCCTACGAGCAGTACTTC. As protein: CASSLALRAAYEQYF. Using reference TRBV7-9 and TRBJ2-7 for the parts outside the CDR3, the full variable domain is DTGVSQNPRHKITKRGQNVTFRCDPISEHNRLYWYRQTLGQGPEFLTYFQNEAQLEKSRLLSDRFSAERPKGSFSTLEIQRTEQGDSAMYLCASSLALRAAYEQYFGPGTRLTVT.

The chain employs TRBV28 and TRBJ1-2; 9 nucleotides align to TRBD1. The CDR3 sequence is 15 residues long. Trimming cost V 4 bases and J 6 bases; bases outside gene matches: 9. The germline V gene has CDR1 MDHEN and CDR2 SYDVKM. CDR3 nucleotides: TGTGCCAGCAGTTCCCCTCCGACAGGGGGGGATGGCTACACCTTC. Protein product: CASSSPPTGGDGYTF.

V usage is TRBV7-2 and J usage is TRBJ2-5, with D possibly TRBD2 on 6 matching bases. CDR1 SGHTA and CDR2 FQGNSA come from the germline V gene. V dropped 4 bases and J dropped 5 bases, with 14 bases sitting between them. This CDR3 has 14 residues. CDR3 sequence: CASSSPGVRETQYF. CDR3 bases: TGTGCCAGCAGCTCGCCGGGAGTCCGGGAGACCCAGTACTTC. The variable domain in full, with the rest retrieved from reference TRBV7-2 and TRBJ2-5, is GAGVSQSPSNKVTEKGKDVELRCDPISGHTALYWYRQSLGQGLEFLIYFQGNSAPDKSGLPSDRFSAERTGGSVSTLTIQRTQQEDSAVYLCASSSPGVRETQYFGPGTRLLVL.